This T cell receptor beta chain was profiled in a study of blood T cell repertoires in COVID-19. Using immunoSEQ multiplex PCR, the repertoire was profiled, and TCRdb retains in-frame clones only, with some absent. The profile shows 490,000 or so clones, approximately 90% of them singletons. Germline loops: CDR1 LGHNA, CDR2 YSLEER. This CDR3 contains 14 residues. Trimming at V came to 2 bases and at J to 10 bases, leaving 5 bases not matched to a gene. Sequenced material: PBMCs or T cells enriched from blood (not recorded which). The TCR comes from a woman aged 40-49 years who had recovered from COVID-19. This chain connects TRBV4-3 to TRBJ1-6, with 7 bases matching TRBD1. The CDR3 nucleotides are TGCGCCAGCAGCCAACGGCAGGGGGTCTCACCCCTCCACTTT. Its protein product is CASSQRQGVSPLHF.